Presented here are 4 T cell receptor beta chains from one specimen sequenced in a study of T cells in Graves' hyperthyroidism and ophthalmopathy. Template material for amplifying TCR beta CDR3 regions consisted of RNA transcripts. HTBI primers were the set used in a first-round RT-PCR of the TCR CDR3. One entry per CDR3 protein results from TCRdb running MiXCR on the multiplex PCR reads. This sample has some 300,000 distinct CDR3 sequences, with approximately 19% found just once. The sequenced material came from blood. The source of these receptors is a man aged 45-65 years with Graves' ophthalmopathy.

This clonotype has a single count. This rearrangement joins TRBV7-9 to TRBJ1-4; 8 bases align to TRBD1. CDR1 SEHNR and CDR2 FQNEAQ come from the germline V gene (reference sequence). The CDR3 is 14 amino acids. Trimming took 5 bases from V and 5 from J; bases not matched to a gene: 4. CDR3: CASSGQGINEKLFF. The CDR3 DNA reads as TGTGCCAGCAGCGGACAGGGCATAAATGAAAAACTGTTTTTT.

This clonotype came up many times. The rearrangement links TRBV20-1 to TRBJ1-6; D is undetermined. V was trimmed by 0 bases and J by 9 bases, leaving 15 bases between them. Germline V gene lookup returns CDR1 DFQATT and CDR2 SNEGSKA (reference sequence). The CDR3 loop spans 15 amino acids. CDR3 bases: TGCAGTGCTAGAGATCTAGGGCCTCCTAGTTCACCCCTCCACTTT. It codes for CSARDLGPPSSPLHF.

This clonotype was recorded many times. The chain is built from TRBV30 and TRBJ1-2, with D possibly matching TRBD1 (5 bases). CDR3 length: 14 residues. From germline, CDR1 is GTSNPN and CDR2 SVGIG (reference sequence). V was clipped by 4 bases and J by 7 bases, with 19 bases between them. This CDR3 is CAWIPQGGFGGYTF. The CDR3 DNA is TGTGCCTGGATCCCCCAGGGCGGATTCGGTGGCTACACCTTC.

The chain employs TRBV5-1 and TRBJ2-7, with 9 bases identical to TRBD1. CDR3 length: 15 amino acids. Unmatched junction bases numbered 10, after V lost 2 bases and J lost 7 bases. The germline CDR1 and CDR2 sequences are SGHRS and YFSETQ. The CDR3 sequence is CASSFTLGQGYEQYF. The DNA of the CDR3 is TGCGCCAGCAGCTTTACCTTGGGACAGGGTTATGAGCAGTACTTC.